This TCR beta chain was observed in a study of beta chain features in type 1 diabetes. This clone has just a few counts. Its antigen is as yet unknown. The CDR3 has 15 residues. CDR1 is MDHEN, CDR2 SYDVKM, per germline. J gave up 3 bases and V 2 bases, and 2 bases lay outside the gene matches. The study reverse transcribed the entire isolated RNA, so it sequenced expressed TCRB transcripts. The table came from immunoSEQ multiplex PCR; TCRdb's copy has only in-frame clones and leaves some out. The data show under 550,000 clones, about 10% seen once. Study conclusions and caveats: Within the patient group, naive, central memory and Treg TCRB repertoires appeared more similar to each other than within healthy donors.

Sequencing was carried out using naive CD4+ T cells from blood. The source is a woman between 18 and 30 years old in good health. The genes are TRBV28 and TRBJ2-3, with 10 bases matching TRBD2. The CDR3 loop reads CASSLPSGGTDTQYF. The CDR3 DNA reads TGTGCCAGCAGTTTACCTAGCGGGGGAACAGATACGCAGTATTTT.